This entry is about one T cell receptor beta chain. The antigen is unknown. The V gene lost 5 bases and the J gene lost 7 bases, with 6 bases spanning the gap. This CDR3 region has 10 residues. Per germline, CDR1 GTSNPN and CDR2 SVGIG (reference sequence). These data come from a study of cytomegalovirus exposure and HLA in healthy donors. Researchers ran the PCR with 60 Vbeta and 13 Jbeta primers. Clones were sequenced by immunoSEQ multiplex PCR, and TCRdb holds only the in-frame ones, with some missing. The sample lists more than 85,000 clones; approximately 73% were seen once. Study-level points and caveats: Among the CMV-associated chains, three were confirmed in vitro as specific for CMV antigens. Some V segments (TRBV6-2 and TRBV6-3 among them) were excluded as indistinguishable. It was shown in a later analysis that HLA-associated TCR beta chains were more clonally expanded than other, equally common chains.

This clonotype was obtained from a woman aged 45-60 years in good health and CMV-seropositive. The material sequenced was PBMCs. The chain is built from TRBV30 and TRBJ1-3; D is unclear. DNA for the CDR3: TGTGCCTGGTCTCGGAACACCATATATTTT. This translates into CAWSRNTIYF.